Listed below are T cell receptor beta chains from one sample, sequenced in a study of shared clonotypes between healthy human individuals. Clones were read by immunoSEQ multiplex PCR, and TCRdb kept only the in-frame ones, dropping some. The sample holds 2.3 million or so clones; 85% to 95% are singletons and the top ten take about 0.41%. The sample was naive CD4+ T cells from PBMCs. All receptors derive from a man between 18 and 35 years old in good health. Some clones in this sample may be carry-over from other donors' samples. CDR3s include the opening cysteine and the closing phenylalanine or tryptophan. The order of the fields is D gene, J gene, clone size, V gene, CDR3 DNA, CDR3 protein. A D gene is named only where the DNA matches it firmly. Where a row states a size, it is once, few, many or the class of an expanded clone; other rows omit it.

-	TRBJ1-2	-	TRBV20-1	TGCAGTGCTAGCCCCGGATATGGCTACACCTTC	CSASPGYGYTF
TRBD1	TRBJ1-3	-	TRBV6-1	TGTGCCAGCAGTGAATGGACAGGAGGAAACACCATATATTTT	CASSEWTGGNTIYF
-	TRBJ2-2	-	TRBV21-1	TGTGCCAGCAGCAAAGCGCGGCGATCCTGGTACACCGGGGAGCTGTTTTTT	CASSKARRSWYTGELFF
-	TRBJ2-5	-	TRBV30	TGTGCCTGGAGTGTTATTTGGCGATTAGGGGAGACCCAGTACTTC	CAWSVIWRLGETQYF
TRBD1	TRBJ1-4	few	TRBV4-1	TGCGCCAGCAGACCTGAAGGGGGCGGTGATGAAAAACTGTTTTTT	CASRPEGGGDEKLFF
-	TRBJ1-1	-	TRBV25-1	TGTGCCAGCAGTGAATTGTCTCAGGGGGAAGCTTTCTTT	CASSELSQGEAFF
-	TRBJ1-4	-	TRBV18	TGTGCCAGCTCACCACTGCAGACTGAGAGCGAAAAACTGTTTTTT	CASSPLQTESEKLFF
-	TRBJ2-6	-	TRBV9	TGTGCCAGCAGCCGACGGGTGGCAGGGACTGGGGCCAACGTCCTGACTTTC	CASSRRVAGTGANVLTF
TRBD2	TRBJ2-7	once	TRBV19	TGTGCCAGTAGTAAGCTAGCGGGGAGTGACGAGCAGTACTTC	CASSKLAGSDEQYF
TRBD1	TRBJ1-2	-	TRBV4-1	TGCGCCAGCAGCCAAGGGACAGGGGAGGGCTATGGCTACACCTTC	CASSQGTGEGYGYTF
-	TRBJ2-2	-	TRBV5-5	TGTGCCAGCAGCTCCCCGACAGGAACTAACACCGGGGAGCTGTTTTTT	CASSSPTGTNTGELFF
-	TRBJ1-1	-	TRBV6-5	TGTGCCAGCAGTCAAGACCCAGGCACTGAAGCTTTCTTT	CASSQDPGTEAFF
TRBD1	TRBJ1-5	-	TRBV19	TGTGCCACCACAGGGGGCGCGAAGCCCCAGCATTTT	CATTGGAKPQHF
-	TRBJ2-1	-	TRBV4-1	TGCGCCAGCAGCCACCTGACTAGTTATAATGAGCAGTTCTTC	CASSHLTSYNEQFF
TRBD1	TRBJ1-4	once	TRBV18	TGTGCCAGCTCACCCTGGACAGGGAAGGGGTTAGAAGAAAAACTGTTTTTT	CASSPWTGKGLEEKLFF
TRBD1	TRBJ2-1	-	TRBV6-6	TGTGCCAGCAGGGACAGGGAAGACAATGAGCAGTTCTTC	CASRDREDNEQFF
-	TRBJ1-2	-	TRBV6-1	TGTGCCAGCAGTGAACTGGACAGATTCTATGGCTACACCTTC	CASSELDRFYGYTF
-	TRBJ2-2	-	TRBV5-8	TGTGCCAGCAGCTTGGCCGTACCCACCGGGGAGCTGTTTTTT	CASSLAVPTGELFF
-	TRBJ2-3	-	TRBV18	TGTGCCAGCTCACCATATAACCTGCAGGGGTCGACGCAGTATTTT	CASSPYNLQGSTQYF
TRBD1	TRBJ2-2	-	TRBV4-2	TGTGCCAGCAGCCAAGTGGCTAGCTCCCAGGGGGTTAACACCGGGGAGCTGTTTTTT	CASSQVASSQGVNTGELFF
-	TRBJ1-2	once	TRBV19	TGTGCCAGTAGTAGGCGGCGAAATGATGGCTACACCTTC	CASSRRRNDGYTF
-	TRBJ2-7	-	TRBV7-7	TGTGCCAGCAGTCAAGGAGCCGGACTTGGGAACGAGCAGTACTTC	CASSQGAGLGNEQYF
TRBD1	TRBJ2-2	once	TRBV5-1	TGCGCCAGCAGCCCACCCGGGACAGGTGACACCGGGGAGCTGTTTTTT	CASSPPGTGDTGELFF
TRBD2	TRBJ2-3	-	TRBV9	TGTGCCAGCAGCGTCAGGGAGGGTACAGATACGCAGTATTTT	CASSVREGTDTQYF
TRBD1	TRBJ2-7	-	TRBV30	TGTGCCTGGAGTCCAGGACAGGGGGCAGGTGGCGAGCAGTACTTC	CAWSPGQGAGGEQYF
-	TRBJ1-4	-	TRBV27	TGTGCCAGCAGACACTTGACAGCAACTAATGAAAAACTGTTTTTT	CASRHLTATNEKLFF
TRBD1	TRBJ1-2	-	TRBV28	TGTGCCAGCAGTCACGGGACAGGGGTTTTTTATGGCTACACCTTC	CASSHGTGVFYGYTF
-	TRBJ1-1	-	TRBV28	TGTGCCAGCACGGGGGCAGGAGCGAACACTGAAGCTTTCTTT	CASTGAGANTEAFF
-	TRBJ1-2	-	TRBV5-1	TGCGCCAGCAGCTTGTTGGGAGGCTATGGCTACACCTTC	CASSLLGGYGYTF
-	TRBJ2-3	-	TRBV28	TGTGCCAGCAGGCCATCTTCCGGGACGGGGATGGCAGATACGCAGTATTTT	CASRPSSGTGMADTQYF
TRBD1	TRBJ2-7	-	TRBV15	TGTGCCACCAGCGCTCACCAGGGACAGAAGACCCCCTACGAGCAGTACTTC	CATSAHQGQKTPYEQYF
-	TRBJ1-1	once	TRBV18	TGTGCCAGCTCACCGCGACAGGAGCTGAACACTGAAGCTTTCTTT	CASSPRQELNTEAFF
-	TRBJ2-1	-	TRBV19	TGTGCCAGTAGTATAGCTCCTAGCGTATTAACCGGGGATGAGCAGTTCTTC	CASSIAPSVLTGDEQFF
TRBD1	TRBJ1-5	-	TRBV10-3	TGTGCCATCAGTGATGCGACCAGAACCGGGACAGAAAGCAATCAGCCCCAGCATTTT	CAISDATRTGTESNQPQHF
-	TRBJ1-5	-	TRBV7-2	TGTGCCAGCAGCTTAGCGCGGGCCCAGCCCCAGCATTTT	CASSLARAQPQHF
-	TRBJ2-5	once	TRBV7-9	TGTGCCAGCAGCACCCGACAGCCTCAAGAGACCCAGTACTTC	CASSTRQPQETQYF
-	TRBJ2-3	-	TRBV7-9	TGTGCCAGCAGCTCCCCCACGGTGGGTACGCAGTATTTT	CASSSPTVGTQYF
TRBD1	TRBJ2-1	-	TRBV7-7	TGTGCCAGCAGCACCACCCGGACAGGGGACAGTGAGCAGTTCTTC	CASSTTRTGDSEQFF
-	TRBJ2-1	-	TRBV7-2	TGTGCCAGCAGCCAGGGGTTGGCATACAATGAGCAGTTCTTC	CASSQGLAYNEQFF
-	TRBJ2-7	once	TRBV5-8	TGTGCCAGCAGCCCTTTTCTAGCAGACGCCTACGAGCAGTACTTC	CASSPFLADAYEQYF
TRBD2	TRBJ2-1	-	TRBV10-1	TGCGCCAGCAGTGAGAGAGCGGGGACCTACAATGAGCAGTTCTTC	CASSERAGTYNEQFF
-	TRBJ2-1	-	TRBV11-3	TGTGCCAGCAGCTTAGACCCCTCGGAGCAGTTCTTC	CASSLDPSEQFF
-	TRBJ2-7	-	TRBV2	TGTGCCAGCAGAACGGGACGGATGGACGAGCAGTACTTC	CASRTGRMDEQYF
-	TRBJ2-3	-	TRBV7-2	TGTGCCAGCAGCGCGACCACAGATACGCAGTATTTT	CASSATTDTQYF
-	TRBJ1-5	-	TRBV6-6	TGTGCCAGTTCTCCGGGACTGTCGAATCAGCCCCAGCATTTT	CASSPGLSNQPQHF